The clone carrying this TCR beta chain was detected ten times or more. Its antigen is not known. The sample originates from a study of T-cell memory formation after mild COVID-19. General study findings and limits: CD4+ contracting clones lay mainly in CM and EM, CD8+ ones in EMRA. A balance of CD4 and CD8 characterized clones contracting day 15 to 85, whereas later expanders leaned CD4+. Confirmation of SARS-CoV-2 specificity was lacking for second-wave clones peaking day 37.

This CDR3 is built from 13 residues. With V trimmed by 5 bases and J by 5 bases, 3 bases remained unmatched. From germline, CDR1 is MNHEY and CDR2 SVGAGI. The 5'RACE method, run with constant-segment primers, produced TCR alpha and TCR beta cDNA libraries (carrying sample barcodes and UMIs). TCRdb recomputed calls from the 5' RACE reads with MiXCR, one row per CDR3 protein. Among 550,000 to 700,000 distinct CDR3 sequences listed, roughly 17% were seen once. This clonotype was sampled from an adult woman who had mild COVID-19 (a few samples of this study predate the infection). Cell type and time point are not known. The genes are TRBV6-5 and TRBJ2-5; 9 bases fit TRBD1. The sequenced material came from PBMCs or a T cell subset sorted from them (not recorded which). In DNA, the CDR3 is TGTGCCAGCAGTACGACAGGGGGGGAGACCCAGTACTTC. Protein sequence: CASSTTGGETQYF.